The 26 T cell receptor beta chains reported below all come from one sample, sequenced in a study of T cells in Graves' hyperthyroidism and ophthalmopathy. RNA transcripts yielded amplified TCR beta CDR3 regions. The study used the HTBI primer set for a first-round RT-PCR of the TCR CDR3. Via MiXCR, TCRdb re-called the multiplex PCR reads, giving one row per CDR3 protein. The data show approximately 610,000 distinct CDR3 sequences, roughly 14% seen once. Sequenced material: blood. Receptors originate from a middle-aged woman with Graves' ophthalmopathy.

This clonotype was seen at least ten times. This chain's CDR3 is CASSLASSEDYTF. The CDR3 coding sequence is TGTGCCAGCAGCTTAGCGAGTTCAGAGGACTACACCTTC. V gene TRBV7-9 combines with J gene TRBJ1-2, with D unresolved. This CDR3 has 13 amino acids. Germline CDR1 is SEHNR and CDR2 is FQNEAQ (reference sequence). V gave up 0 bases and J gave up 10 bases, with 12 bases separating them.

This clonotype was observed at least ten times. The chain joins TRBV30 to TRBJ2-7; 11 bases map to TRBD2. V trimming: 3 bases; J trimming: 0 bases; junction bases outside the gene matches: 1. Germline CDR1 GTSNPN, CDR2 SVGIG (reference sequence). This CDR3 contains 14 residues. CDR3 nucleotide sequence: TGTGCCTGGAGAACTAGCGGGAGCTCCTACGAGCAGTACTTC. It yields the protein CAWRTSGSSYEQYF.

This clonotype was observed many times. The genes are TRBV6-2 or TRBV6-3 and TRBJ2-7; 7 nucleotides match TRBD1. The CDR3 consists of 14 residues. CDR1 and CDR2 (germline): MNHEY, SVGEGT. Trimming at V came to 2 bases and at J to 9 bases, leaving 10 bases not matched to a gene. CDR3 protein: CASSYPTGSFGQYF. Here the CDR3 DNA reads TGTGCCAGCAGTTACCCGACAGGGAGTTTCGGGCAGTACTTC.

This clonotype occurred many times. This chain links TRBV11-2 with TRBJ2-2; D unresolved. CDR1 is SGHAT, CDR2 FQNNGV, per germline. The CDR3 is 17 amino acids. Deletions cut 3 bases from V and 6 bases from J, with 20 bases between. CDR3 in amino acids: CASSLGSGAIYAGELFF. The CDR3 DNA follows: TGTGCCAGCAGCTTGGGGTCCGGCGCGATTTACGCCGGGGAGCTGTTTTTT.

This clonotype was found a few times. CDR3 sequence (DNA): TGTGCCACCAGCAGAGGCGGGGCGCAGGCCTACGAGCAGTACTTC. Its translation: CATSRGGAQAYEQYF. The chain joins TRBV15 to TRBJ2-7; D might be TRBD2 (6 bases). With 1 base removed from V and 2 bases from J, the gap between germline ends came to 12 bases. From germline, CDR1 is LNHNV and CDR2 YYDKDF (reference sequence). There are 15 residues in the CDR3.

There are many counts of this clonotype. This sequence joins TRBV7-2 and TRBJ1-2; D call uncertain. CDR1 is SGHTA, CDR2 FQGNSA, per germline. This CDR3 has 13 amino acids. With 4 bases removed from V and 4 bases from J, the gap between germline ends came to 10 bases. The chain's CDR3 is CASSSLTFYGYTF. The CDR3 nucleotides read TGTGCCAGCAGCTCTCTTACCTTCTATGGCTACACCTTC.

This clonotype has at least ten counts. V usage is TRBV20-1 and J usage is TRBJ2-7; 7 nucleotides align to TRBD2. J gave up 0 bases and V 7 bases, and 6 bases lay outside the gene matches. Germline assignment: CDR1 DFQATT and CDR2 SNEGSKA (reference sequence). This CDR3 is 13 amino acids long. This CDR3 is CSVEGGFSYEQYF. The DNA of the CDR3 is TGCAGTGTTGAGGGAGGGTTCTCCTACGAGCAGTACTTC.

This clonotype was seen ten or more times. CDR3 in amino acids: CASSLTGGSEQYF. The CDR3 bases are TGTGCCAGCAGCTTGACGGGAGGGAGCGAGCAGTACTTC. V is TRBV5-4 and J is TRBJ2-7; TRBD2 matches 8 bases. The germline V gene encodes CDR1 SGHNT and CDR2 YYREEE (reference sequence). The CDR3 loop spans 13 amino acids. The J segment lost 6 bases and the V segment lost 1 base, leaving 3 bases of the junction unmatched.

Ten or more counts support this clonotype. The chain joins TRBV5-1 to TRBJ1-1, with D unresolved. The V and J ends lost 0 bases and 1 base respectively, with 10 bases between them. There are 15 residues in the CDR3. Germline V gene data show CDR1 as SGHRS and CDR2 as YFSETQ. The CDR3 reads CASSLASGGNTEAFF. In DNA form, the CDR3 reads TGCGCCAGCAGCTTGGCCTCGGGCGGGAACACTGAAGCTTTCTTT.

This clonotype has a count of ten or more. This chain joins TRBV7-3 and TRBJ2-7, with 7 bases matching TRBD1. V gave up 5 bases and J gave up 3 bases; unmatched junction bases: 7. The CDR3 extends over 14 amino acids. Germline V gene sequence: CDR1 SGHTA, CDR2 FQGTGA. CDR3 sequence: CASSDRDRCYEQYF. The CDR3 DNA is TGTGCCAGCAGCGATCGGGACAGATGCTACGAGCAGTACTTC.

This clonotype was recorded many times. The CDR3 here is CASSQHPGPGLTEAFF. CDR3 nucleotides: TGTGCCAGCAGTCAACACCCGGGCCCAGGGCTCACTGAAGCTTTCTTT. The chain is built from TRBV7-3 and TRBJ1-1; maybe TRBD1 (5 bases). Trimming shortened V by 6 bases and J by 4 bases, and 21 bases separated the two germline ends. In germline, CDR1 is SGHTA, CDR2 FQGTGA. The CDR3 loop spans 16 amino acids. The full variable domain, completed using reference TRBV7-3 and TRBJ1-1, is GAGVSQTPSNKVTEKGKYVELRCDPISGHTALYWYRQSLGQGPEFLIYFQGTGAADDSGLPNDRFFAVRPEGSVSTLKIQRTERGDSAVYLCASSQHPGPGLTEAFFGQGTRLTVV.

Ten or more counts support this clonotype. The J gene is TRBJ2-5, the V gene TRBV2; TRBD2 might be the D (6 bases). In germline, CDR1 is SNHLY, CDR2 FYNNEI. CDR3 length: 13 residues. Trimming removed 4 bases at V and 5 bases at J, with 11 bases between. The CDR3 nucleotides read TGTGCCAGCAGTGTCGGGGGATGGGAGACCCAGTACTTC. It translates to CASSVGGWETQYF.

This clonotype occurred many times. Written as DNA, the CDR3 is TGTGCCAGCAGCCAAGGCGAGGGGGCGAGGACTGAAGCTTTCTTT. This translates into CASSQGEGARTEAFF. V usage is TRBV4-2 and J usage is TRBJ1-1, with TRBD1 identical over 7 bases. The length of the CDR3 is 15 residues. The ends lost 1 base at V and 5 bases at J; junction bases unmatched: 7. Germline V gene lookup returns CDR1 LGHNA and CDR2 YNFKEQ.

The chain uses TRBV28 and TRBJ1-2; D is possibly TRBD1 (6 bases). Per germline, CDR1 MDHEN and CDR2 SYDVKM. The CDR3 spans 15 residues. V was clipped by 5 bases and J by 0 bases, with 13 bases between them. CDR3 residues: CASSRVQGSNYGYTF. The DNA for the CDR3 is TGTGCCAGCAGTCGAGTACAGGGATCTAACTATGGCTACACCTTC.

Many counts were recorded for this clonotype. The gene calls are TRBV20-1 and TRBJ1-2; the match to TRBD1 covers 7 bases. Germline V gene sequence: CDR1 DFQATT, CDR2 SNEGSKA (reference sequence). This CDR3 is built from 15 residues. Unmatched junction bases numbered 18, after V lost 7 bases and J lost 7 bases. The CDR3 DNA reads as TGCAGTGTAGCGACAGGGTATAGTGGGTTTGGTGGCTACACCTTC. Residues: CSVATGYSGFGGYTF.

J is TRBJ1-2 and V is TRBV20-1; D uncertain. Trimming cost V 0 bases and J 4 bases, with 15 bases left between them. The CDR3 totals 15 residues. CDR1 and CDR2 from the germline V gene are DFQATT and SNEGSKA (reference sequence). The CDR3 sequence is CSARDRRAASYGYTF. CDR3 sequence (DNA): TGCAGTGCTAGAGATAGAAGGGCGGCCTCCTATGGCTACACCTTC.

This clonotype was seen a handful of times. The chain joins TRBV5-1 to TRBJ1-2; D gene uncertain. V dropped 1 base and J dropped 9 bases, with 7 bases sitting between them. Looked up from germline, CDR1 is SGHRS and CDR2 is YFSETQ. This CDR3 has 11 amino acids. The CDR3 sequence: CASSLMGSYTF. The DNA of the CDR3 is TGCGCCAGCAGCTTGATGGGTAGCTACACCTTC.

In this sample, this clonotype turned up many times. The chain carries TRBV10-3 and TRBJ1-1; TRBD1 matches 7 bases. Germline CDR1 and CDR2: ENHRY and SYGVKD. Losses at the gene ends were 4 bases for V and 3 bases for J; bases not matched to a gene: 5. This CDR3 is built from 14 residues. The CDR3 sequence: CAISVAGGDTEAFF. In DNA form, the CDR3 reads TGTGCCATCAGTGTCGCAGGGGGGGACACTGAAGCTTTCTTT.

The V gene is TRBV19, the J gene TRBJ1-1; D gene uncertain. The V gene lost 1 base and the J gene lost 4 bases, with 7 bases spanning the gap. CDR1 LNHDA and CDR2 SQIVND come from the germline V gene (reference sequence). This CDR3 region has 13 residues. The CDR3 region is CASSIGVRTEAFF. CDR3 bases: TGTGCCAGTAGTATAGGGGTCCGCACTGAAGCTTTCTTT.

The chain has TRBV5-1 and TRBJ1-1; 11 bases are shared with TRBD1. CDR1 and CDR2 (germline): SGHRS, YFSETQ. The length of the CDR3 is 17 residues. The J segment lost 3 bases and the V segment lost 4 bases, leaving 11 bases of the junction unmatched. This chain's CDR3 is CASSRGGTGGRDTEAFF. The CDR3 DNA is TGCGCCAGCAGCCGCGGGGGGACAGGGGGTCGGGACACTGAAGCTTTCTTT.

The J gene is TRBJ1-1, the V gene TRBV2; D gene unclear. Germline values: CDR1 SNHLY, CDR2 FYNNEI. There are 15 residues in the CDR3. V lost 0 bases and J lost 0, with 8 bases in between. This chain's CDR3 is CASSEATGVNTEAFF. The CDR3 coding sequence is TGTGCCAGCAGTGAAGCCACGGGCGTGAACACTGAAGCTTTCTTT.

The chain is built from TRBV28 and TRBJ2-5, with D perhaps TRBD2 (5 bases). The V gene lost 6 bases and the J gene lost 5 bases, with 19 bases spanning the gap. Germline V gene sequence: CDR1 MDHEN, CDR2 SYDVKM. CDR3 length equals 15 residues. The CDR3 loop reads CASSPRTSGAETQYF. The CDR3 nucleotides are TGTGCCAGCAGCCCCCGGACTTCTGGCGCGGAGACCCAGTACTTC.

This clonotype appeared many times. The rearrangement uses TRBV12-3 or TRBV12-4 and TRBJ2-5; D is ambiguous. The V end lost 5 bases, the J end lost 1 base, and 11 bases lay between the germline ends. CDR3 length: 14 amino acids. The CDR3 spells CASSQRFGQETQYF. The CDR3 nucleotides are TGTGCCAGCAGTCAAAGGTTCGGCCAAGAGACCCAGTACTTC.

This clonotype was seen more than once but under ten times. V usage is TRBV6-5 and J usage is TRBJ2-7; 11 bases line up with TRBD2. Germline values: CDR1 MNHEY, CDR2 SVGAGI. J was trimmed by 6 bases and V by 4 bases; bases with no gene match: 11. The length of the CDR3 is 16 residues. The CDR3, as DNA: TGTGCCAGCAGTTTAACTAGCGGGAGCACCCTTGGCGAGCAGTACTTC. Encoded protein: CASSLTSGSTLGEQYF.

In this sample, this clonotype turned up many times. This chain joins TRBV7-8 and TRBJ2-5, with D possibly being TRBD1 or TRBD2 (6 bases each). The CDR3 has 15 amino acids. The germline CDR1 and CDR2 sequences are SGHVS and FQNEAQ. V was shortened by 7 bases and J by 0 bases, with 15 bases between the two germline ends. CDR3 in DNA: TGTGCCAGCAACCCAAGGGGGGCGGACCAAGAGACCCAGTACTTC. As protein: CASNPRGADQETQYF.

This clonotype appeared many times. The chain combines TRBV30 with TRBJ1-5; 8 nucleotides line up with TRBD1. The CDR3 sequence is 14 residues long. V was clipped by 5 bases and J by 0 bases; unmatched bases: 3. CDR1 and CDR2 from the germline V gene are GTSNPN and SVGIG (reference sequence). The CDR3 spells CAWDRGYSNQPQHF. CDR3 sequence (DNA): TGTGCCTGGGACAGGGGTTATAGCAATCAGCCCCAGCATTTT.